Below are 20 T cell receptor beta chains sequenced from a single sample in a study of identical twins. TCRdb redid the calling of the 5' RACE reads with MiXCR, one entry per CDR3 protein. Counted here are under 900,000 distinct CDR3 sequences, roughly 12% occurring once; the ten biggest clones make up around 1.5%. These records were also assigned to another study, of yellow fever vaccine responses in identical twins.

The sample taken for sequencing was PBMCs. These receptors all come from a woman in her late teens or twenties in good health.

In its sample, this clonotype was seen a few times. CDR3 in amino acids: CASSRIPKETQYF. The CDR3 nucleotides read TGTGCCAGCAGCCGGATCCCCAAAGAGACCCAGTACTTC. The genes are TRBV9 and TRBJ2-5; D is ambiguous. The germline CDR1 and CDR2 sequences are SGDLS and YYNGEE. Trimming took off 4 bases at V and 3 bases at J, with 10 bases between the two ends. The CDR3 is 13 residues long.

The sample holds many counts of this clonotype. The chain employs TRBV28 and TRBJ2-1, with TRBD2 matching 9 bases. Germline V CDR1 and CDR2: MDHEN, SYDVKM. There are 17 residues in the CDR3. With 2 bases clipped from V and 3 bases from J, the junction kept 8 bases outside the gene matches. As DNA, the CDR3 is TGTGCCAGCAGTTTAAGCCCCGGGACTAGCCGCTACAATGAGCAGTTCTTC. Its protein product is CASSLSPGTSRYNEQFF.

DNA for the CDR3: TGTGCCAGCAGTGAAGCGGATATAGCTCCTGGATATAGGGAGACCCAGTACTTC. Its translation is CASSEADIAPGYRETQYF. The chain employs TRBV6-1 and TRBJ2-5; D uncertain. The CDR3 has 18 residues. Between the trimmed V and J ends, which lost 0 bases and 5 bases, there was a span of 22 bases. The germline V gene encodes CDR1 MNHNS and CDR2 SASEGT.

The rearrangement links TRBV6-1 to TRBJ2-1; D not resolved. CDR3 size: 15 residues. Germline V lookup: CDR1 MNHNS, CDR2 SASEGT. Trimming pared 5 bases from V and 1 base from J, leaving 12 bases between. The CDR3 loop is CASSPSLGSYNEQFF. The CDR3 nucleotides read TGTGCCAGCAGTCCCAGCCTTGGGTCCTACAATGAGCAGTTCTTC.

This clonotype has just a few counts. This sequence joins TRBV5-1 and TRBJ2-1; TRBD2 agrees at 9 bases. The CDR3 runs 17 residues. J lost 5 bases, V lost 0 bases, and 9 bases had no gene match. Per the germline V gene, CDR1 is SGHRS and CDR2 is YFSETQ. Written as DNA, the CDR3 is TGCGCCAGCAGCTTGGAGGCTAGCGGGGCCTATAACAATGAGCAGTTCTTC. Its translation: CASSLEASGAYNNEQFF. Together with reference TRBV5-1 and TRBJ2-1, the CDR3 gives the full variable domain: KAGVTQTPRYLIKTRGQQVTLSCSPISGHRSVSWYQQTPGQGLQFLFEYFSETQRNKGNFPGRFSGRQFSNSRSEMNVSTLELGDSALYLCASSLEASGAYNNEQFFGPGTRLTVL.

This clonotype was detected only a few times. The genes are TRBV20-1 and TRBJ2-1; 11 bases match TRBD2. The CDR3 covers 19 residues. Unmatched junction bases numbered 13, after V lost 3 bases and J lost 0 bases. CDR1 DFQATT and CDR2 SNEGSKA come from the germline V gene (reference sequence). This chain's CDR3 is CSASGVSGRAMSSYNEQFF. The CDR3, as DNA: TGCAGTGCTAGTGGGGTTAGCGGGAGGGCCATGAGCTCCTACAATGAGCAGTTCTTC.

This chain links TRBV7-2 with TRBJ2-1; the match to TRBD2 covers 13 bases. CDR3 length: 17 amino acids. Germline CDR1 and CDR2: SGHTA and FQGNSA. V dropped 4 bases and J dropped 0; count of bases not matched to a gene: 3. The CDR3 region has the DNA TGTGCCAGCAGCTACAGGACTAGCGGGAGCTCCTACAATGAGCAGTTCTTC. It translates to CASSYRTSGSSYNEQFF.

The chain carries TRBV27 and TRBJ2-2, with 11 bases that match TRBD2. Unmatched junction bases numbered 5, after V lost 4 bases and J lost 7 bases. The CDR3 extends over 15 amino acids. Germline CDR1 MNHEY, CDR2 SMNVEV (reference sequence). CDR3 DNA sequence: TGTGCCAGCAGTTCACTAGCGGGGGCGGGCGGGGAGCTGTTTTTT. Amino acid sequence: CASSSLAGAGGELFF.

This clonotype was observed a handful of times. This sequence joins TRBV3-1 and TRBJ2-7; D is possibly TRBD2 (6 bases). V shed 6 bases and J shed 3 bases, with 15 bases lying between them. Per germline, CDR1 LGHDT and CDR2 YNNKEL (reference sequence). There are 14 residues in the CDR3. The CDR3 region is CASSPTSTSYEQYF. The DNA of the CDR3 is TGTGCCAGCAGTCCAACTAGCACTAGCTACGAGCAGTACTTC.

V and J are TRBV10-3 and TRBJ1-1; D is unclear. Germline-derived CDR1 and CDR2 are ENHRY and SYGVKD. This CDR3 is 13 amino acids long. V was pared by 0 bases and J by 11 bases, with 13 bases between. The CDR3 nucleotides read TGTGCCATCAGTGAGTCGACCGGGTCGGGGGCTTTCTTT. Translating gives CAISESTGSGAFF.

The chain employs TRBV7-3 and TRBJ2-1, with 11 bases fitting TRBD2. The CDR3 runs 15 residues. Germline CDR1 reads SGHTA; CDR2 reads FQGTGA. V lost 5 bases, J lost 12 bases, and 12 bases stayed unmatched. CDR3: CASSPLAGEYSGQFF. DNA of the CDR3: TGTGCCAGCAGCCCACTAGCGGGAGAGTACTCTGGGCAGTTCTTC. Full variable domain (outside the CDR3, taken from reference TRBV7-3 and TRBJ2-1): GAGVSQTPSNKVTEKGKYVELRCDPISGHTALYWYRQSLGQGPEFLIYFQGTGAADDSGLPNDRFFAVRPEGSVSTLKIQRTERGDSAVYLCASSPLAGEYSGQFFGPGTRLTVL.

About this clonotype: This may be a read error: a much more frequent sequence differs by one nucleotide. The chain has TRBV10-3 and TRBJ2-5; TRBD1 aligns across 9 bases. J gave up 2 bases and V 6 bases, and 4 bases lay outside the gene matches. Germline lookup yields CDR1 ENHRY and CDR2 SYGVKD. This CDR3 contains 14 residues. This CDR3 is CAISPTGGQETQYF. The CDR3 nucleotides read TGTGCCATCAGCCCGACAGGGGGGCAAGAGACCCAGTACTTC.

This clonotype was seen ten or more times. In nucleotides, the CDR3 is TGCGCCAGCAGCTTGACCGTCAATGAGCAGTTCTTC. It is translated as CASSLTVNEQFF. The gene calls are TRBV5-1 and TRBJ2-1; D is ambiguous. V was shortened by 1 base and J by 6 bases, with 5 bases between the two germline ends. From germline, CDR1 is SGHRS and CDR2 YFSETQ. The CDR3 is 12 amino acids.

This clonotype was found many times. The chain joins TRBV12-3 or TRBV12-4 to TRBJ2-1; TRBD2 aligns across 11 bases. Germline trimming cut 6 bases from V and 9 bases from J; bases unmatched to any gene: 4. This CDR3 is built from 13 residues. Written as DNA, the CDR3 is TGTGCCAGCAGCACTAGCGGGAGTGGTGAGCAGTTCTTC. It codes for CASSTSGSGEQFF.

This clonotype was picked up a small number of times. The chain has TRBV20-1 and TRBJ2-3, with TRBD1 matching over 9 bases. V gave up 2 bases and J gave up 4 bases; unmatched junction bases: 7. Germline V gene lookup returns CDR1 DFQATT and CDR2 SNEGSKA (reference sequence). The CDR3 is made up of 15 amino acids. The chain's CDR3 is CSARPGQGKSDTQYF. CDR3 bases: TGCAGTGCTAGACCGGGACAGGGAAAATCAGATACGCAGTATTTT.

The chain has TRBV11-2 and TRBJ2-5, with 10 bases fitting TRBD2. J lost 4 bases, V lost 5 bases, and 4 bases had no gene match. The CDR3 spans 14 residues. CDR1 SGHAT and CDR2 FQNNGV come from the germline V gene. In DNA, the CDR3 is TGTGCCAGCAGCGCTAGCGGGGGCGCAGAGACCCAGTACTTC. Protein product: CASSASGGAETQYF.

At least ten counts were recorded for this clonotype. The chain has TRBV4-1 and TRBJ2-7, with D possibly matching TRBD2 (6 bases). The CDR3 consists of 15 residues. Germline V gene data show CDR1 as MGHRA and CDR2 as YSYEKL. Trimming removed 1 base from V and 3 bases from J, with 13 bases in between. The CDR3 DNA is TGCGCCAGCAGCCAAGTTCTAGCGCAGAACTACGAGCAGTACTTC. Protein sequence: CASSQVLAQNYEQYF.

In this sample, this clonotype turned up a few times. The chain employs TRBV24-1 and TRBJ2-2; TRBD2 might be the D (5 bases). V was clipped by 3 bases and J by 3 bases, with 13 bases between them. The germline V gene has CDR1 KGHDR and CDR2 SFDVKD. CDR3 length: 16 amino acids. CDR3 protein: CATSDLGYGDTGELFF. Written as DNA, the CDR3 is TGTGCCACCAGTGATCTTGGTTACGGGGACACCGGGGAGCTGTTTTTT.

With respect to this clonotype: Its ends do not fully match the called genes, so a read error is possible. The chain uses TRBV12-3 or TRBV12-4 and TRBJ2-3; D remains unclear. The CDR3 spans 15 residues. In DNA, the CDR3 is TGTGCCAGCACTTTAAGTGAGCAGTTCACAGATACGCAGTATTTT. Its translation: CASTLSEQFTDTQYF.

This clonotype occurred a few times. The chain uses TRBV7-9 and TRBJ2-5; D is perhaps TRBD1 or TRBD2 (5 bases each). The CDR3 is 15 amino acids. The germline gives CDR1 SEHNR, CDR2 FQNEAQ (reference sequence). Trimming cost V 5 bases and J 2 bases, with 15 bases left between them. CDR3 nucleotides: TGTGCCAGCAGCATCAACCCGGGACGACAAGAGACCCAGTACTTC. This gives the protein CASSINPGRQETQYF. Full variable domain (rest looked up from reference TRBV7-9 and TRBJ2-5): DTGVSQNPRHKITKRGQNVTFRCDPISEHNRLYWYRQTLGQGPEFLTYFQNEAQLEKSRLLSDRFSAERPKGSFSTLEIQRTEQGDSAMYLCASSINPGRQETQYFGPGTRLLVL.